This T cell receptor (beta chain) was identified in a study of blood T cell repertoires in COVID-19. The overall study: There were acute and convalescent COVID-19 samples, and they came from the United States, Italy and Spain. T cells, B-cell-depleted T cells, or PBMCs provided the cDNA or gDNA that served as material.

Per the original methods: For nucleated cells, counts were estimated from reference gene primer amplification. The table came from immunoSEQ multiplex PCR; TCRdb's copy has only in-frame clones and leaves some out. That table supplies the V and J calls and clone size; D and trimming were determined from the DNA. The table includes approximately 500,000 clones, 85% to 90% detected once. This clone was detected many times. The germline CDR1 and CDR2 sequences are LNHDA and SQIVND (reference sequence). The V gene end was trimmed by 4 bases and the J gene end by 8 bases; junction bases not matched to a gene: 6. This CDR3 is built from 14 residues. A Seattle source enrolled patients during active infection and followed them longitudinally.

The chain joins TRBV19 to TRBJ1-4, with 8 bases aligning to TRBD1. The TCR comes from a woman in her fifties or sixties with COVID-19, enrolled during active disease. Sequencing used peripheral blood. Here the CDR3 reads CASSKDRADEKLFF. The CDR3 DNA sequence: TGTGCCAGTAGTAAGGACAGGGCCGACGAAAAACTGTTTTTT.